The next 5 T cell receptor beta chains were all read from a single sample in a study of human T cells and chemical hapten exposure. From the RACE reads, TCRdb called clonotypes with MiXCR, one entry per CDR3 protein. This table holds approximately 84,000 distinct CDR3 sequences, about 9.4% found once. Time point of the sample: patch test 2, 6 weeks after DPC sensitization. Indicated treatment: therapeutic diphenylcyclopropenone sensitization with weekly scalp DPC. The sequences come from whole blood, collected in connection with sensitization to the hapten diphenylcyclopropenone (DPC). The source of these receptors is a woman between 25 and 40 years old with alopecia areata. Some clones in this sample may be carry-over from other donors' samples.

The genes are TRBV5-4 and TRBJ1-2; the D is unclear. Germline loops: CDR1 SGHNT, CDR2 YYREEE (reference sequence). The V and J ends lost 1 base and 6 bases respectively, with 16 bases between them. There are 15 residues in the CDR3. Here the CDR3 reads CASSLYGRSRHGYTF. DNA of the CDR3: TGTGCCAGCAGCTTGTATGGCCGATCTCGACATGGCTACACCTTC.

In this sample, this clonotype turned up many times. The rearrangement joins TRBV12-5 to TRBJ2-1, with 14 bases fitting TRBD2. The CDR3 covers 15 residues. Trimming took 3 bases from V and 8 from J; bases not matched to a gene: 3. Germline loops: CDR1 LGHNT, CDR2 FRNRAP. In DNA, the CDR3 is TGTGCTAGTGGTTTCGGACTAGCGGGAGGAGATGAGCAGTTCTTC. Translating it yields CASGFGLAGGDEQFF.

This rearrangement joins TRBV20-1 to TRBJ2-1; no reliable D call. The CDR3 runs 13 residues. Germline V lookup: CDR1 DFQATT, CDR2 SNEGSKA (reference sequence). V dropped 3 bases and J dropped 10 bases, with 16 bases sitting between them. This CDR3 reads CSASVSRPQEQFF. The CDR3 DNA sequence: TGCAGTGCTAGTGTCTCCCGGCCCCAGGAGCAGTTCTTC.

This clonotype has ten or more counts. The genes are TRBV10-1 and TRBJ1-4, with D hard to call. V lost 5 bases, J lost 3 bases, and 22 bases lay in between. In germline, CDR1 is WNHNN, CDR2 SYGVQD (reference sequence). The CDR3 extends over 18 amino acids. In DNA form, the CDR3 reads TGCGCCAGCAGTTTCGTTGGCCTGTGGGTGAAGGCTAATGAAAAACTGTTTTTT. It is translated as CASSFVGLWVKANEKLFF.

In its sample, this clonotype was seen many times. V and J are TRBV7-9 and TRBJ2-1; TRBD2 matches 8 bases. V lost 3 bases, J lost 5 bases, and 9 bases stayed unmatched. The CDR3 has 16 residues. In germline, CDR1 is SEHNR, CDR2 FQNEAQ (reference sequence). CDR3 in amino acids: CASSLYGAGGHNEQFF. The CDR3 DNA is TGTGCCAGCAGCTTGTACGGCGCGGGGGGCCACAATGAGCAGTTCTTC.